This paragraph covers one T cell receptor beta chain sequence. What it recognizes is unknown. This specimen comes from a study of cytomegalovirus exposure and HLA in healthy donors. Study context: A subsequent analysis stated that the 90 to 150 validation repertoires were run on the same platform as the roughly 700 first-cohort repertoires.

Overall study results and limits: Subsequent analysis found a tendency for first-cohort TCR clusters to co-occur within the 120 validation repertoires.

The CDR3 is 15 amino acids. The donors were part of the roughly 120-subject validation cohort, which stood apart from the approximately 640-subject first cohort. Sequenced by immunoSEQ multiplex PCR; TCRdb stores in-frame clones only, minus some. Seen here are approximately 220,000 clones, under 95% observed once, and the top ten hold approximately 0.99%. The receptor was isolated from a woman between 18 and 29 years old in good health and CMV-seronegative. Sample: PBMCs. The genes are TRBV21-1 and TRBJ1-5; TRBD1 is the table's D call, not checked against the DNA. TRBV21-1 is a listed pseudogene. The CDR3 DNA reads TGTGCCAGCACCGGACAGGGGGGAAAGGATCAGCCCCAGCATTTT. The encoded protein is CASTGQGGKDQPQHF.